This T cell receptor (beta chain) is drawn from a study of early stage breast cancer tumors. Study-level points and caveats: Functional markers like CD4, CD8 and FOXP3 were missed in bulk sequencing.

Regarding this clone: Its antigen is not known.

Per the germline V gene, CDR1 is MNHNS and CDR2 is SASEGT. CDR3 length equals 17 residues. V was shortened by 2 bases and J by 5 bases, with 19 bases between the two germline ends. Libraries were prepared by immunoSEQ multiplex PCR; TCRdb keeps only in-frame clonotypes and omits some of them. This sample carries about 29,000 clones, 80% to 90% of them seen once, and the ten largest clones take around 10%. The material sequenced was blood. The chain recombines TRBV6-1 with TRBJ2-4; D unresolved. The TCR sequence derives from a person in their fifties or sixties with breast cancer. CDR3 DNA sequence: TGTGCCAGCAGTGAAACTCCAGGCCCACGGGCCCAAAACATTCAGTACTTC. Translated: CASSETPGPRAQNIQYF.